A single sample is the source of the 16 T cell receptor beta chains below, sequenced in a study of T cells after yellow fever vaccination. TCRdb used MiXCR to reprocess the 5' RACE reads, holding one entry per CDR3 protein. The data contain more than 95,000 distinct CDR3 sequences, approximately 8.4% of them singletons. The material was CD8+ T cells sorted from PBMCs, obtained on the day of the yellow fever booster vaccination. These receptors were obtained from a man aged 18 to 29 who received the YFV17D yellow fever vaccine.

The genes are TRBV11-1 and TRBJ2-1; 7 bases are shared with TRBD2. Germline assignment: CDR1 SGHAT and CDR2 FQDESV (reference sequence). The ends lost 3 bases at V and 6 bases at J; junction bases unmatched: 8. The CDR3 has 15 residues. The CDR3 protein is CASSFQRGFGNEQFF. In nucleotides, the CDR3 is TGTGCCAGCAGCTTTCAGCGGGGTTTTGGCAATGAGCAGTTCTTC.

The V call is TRBV20-1, the J call TRBJ2-7; perhaps TRBD1 as D (6 bases). Germline V gene lookup returns CDR1 DFQATT and CDR2 SNEGSKA (reference sequence). The CDR3 is 13 amino acids. Trimming shortened V by 3 bases and J by 2 bases, and 11 bases separated the two germline ends. The CDR3 region is CSARGHRTYEQYF. Here the CDR3 DNA reads TGCAGTGCTAGGGGACACCGGACCTACGAGCAGTACTTC.

In its sample, this clonotype was seen a few times. This chain links TRBV6-2 or TRBV6-3 with TRBJ2-3, with 7 bases fitting TRBD2. V was clipped by 7 bases and J by 2 bases; unmatched bases: 6. The CDR3 spans 14 residues. Germline CDR1 MNHEY, CDR2 SVGEGT. The CDR3 here is CASIGRGSTDTQYF. As DNA, the CDR3 is TGTGCCAGCATAGGGCGGGGGTCCACAGATACGCAGTATTTT.

The V and J genes are TRBV19 and TRBJ2-6, with D uncertain. Germline V gene lookup returns CDR1 LNHDA and CDR2 SQIVND (reference sequence). V was pared by 3 bases and J by 4 bases, with 4 bases between. The length of the CDR3 is 13 residues. DNA of the CDR3: TGTGCCAGTAGTATTGCCGGGGCCAACGTCCTGACTTTC. Translating it yields CASSIAGANVLTF.

This clonotype was observed a few times. CDR3 loop: CASSPADSYEQYV. DNA of the CDR3: TGTGCCAGCTCACCAGCAGACTCCTACGAGCAGTACGTC. The chain recombines TRBV18 with TRBJ2-7; D unresolved. The CDR3 consists of 13 residues. Germline lookup yields CDR1 KGHSH and CDR2 LQKENI. Trimming pared 2 bases from V and 0 bases from J, leaving 5 bases between.

The chain combines TRBV11-3 with TRBJ2-1, with D perhaps TRBD2 (5 bases). The V gene's germline CDR1 is SGHNT and CDR2 YENEEA. This CDR3 has 14 residues. Trimming pared 4 bases from V and 5 bases from J, leaving 12 bases between. CDR3 DNA sequence: TGTGCCAGCAGCTCCCGGCGGGCGAACAATGAGCAGTTCTTC. Amino acids: CASSSRRANNEQFF.

This chain links TRBV29-1 with TRBJ2-2; D perhaps matches TRBD1 (6 bases). This CDR3 contains 14 residues. The V gene's germline CDR1 is SQVTM and CDR2 ANQGSEA. V was pared by 2 bases and J by 4 bases, with 11 bases between. This CDR3 is CSVELGAGTGELFF. In DNA, the CDR3 is TGCAGCGTTGAACTGGGGGCGGGCACCGGGGAGCTGTTTTTT.

This clonotype was observed many times. V gene TRBV7-8 combines with J gene TRBJ2-1; 10 nucleotides align to TRBD2. This CDR3 has 16 residues. Germline V gene sequence: CDR1 SGHVS, CDR2 FQNEAQ. J gave up 0 bases and V 5 bases, and 4 bases lay outside the gene matches. Written as DNA, the CDR3 is TGTGCCAGCAGCCCATCTAGCGGGAGCTCCTACAATGAGCAGTTCTTC. It is translated as CASSPSSGSSYNEQFF.

V gene TRBV20-1 combines with J gene TRBJ2-7, with 7 positions matching TRBD2. The V gene end was trimmed by 0 bases and the J gene end by 3 bases; junction bases not matched to a gene: 5. Germline V lookup: CDR1 DFQATT, CDR2 SNEGSKA (reference sequence). The CDR3 is made up of 14 amino acids. DNA of the CDR3: TGCAGTGCTAGAGATTTCCGGGGGGACTACGAGCAGTACTTC. This sequence encodes CSARDFRGDYEQYF.

This chain connects TRBV7-6 to TRBJ2-5; 11 positions agree with TRBD2. Trimming at V came to 1 base and at J to 1 base, leaving 14 bases not matched to a gene. Germline loops: CDR1 SGHVS, CDR2 FNYEAQ. The CDR3 is 20 amino acids. The CDR3 loop is CASSLVPSGGSPRVQETQYF. The CDR3 DNA sequence: TGTGCCAGCAGCTTAGTTCCTAGCGGGGGGTCACCGAGAGTCCAAGAGACCCAGTACTTC.

This clonotype was found a few times. V gene TRBV10-3 combines with J gene TRBJ2-3; TRBD2 agrees at 10 bases. The ends lost 2 bases at V and 2 bases at J; junction bases unmatched: 10. The CDR3 extends over 18 amino acids. Germline CDR1 and CDR2: ENHRY and SYGVKD. CDR3: CAISETLAGATITDTQYF. CDR3 DNA: TGTGCCATCAGTGAGACCCTAGCGGGGGCCACAATCACAGATACGCAGTATTTT.

This clonotype has just a few counts. This sequence joins TRBV12-3 or TRBV12-4 and TRBJ1-6; a weak D match, TRBD1 (6 bases). This CDR3 is 15 amino acids long. Trimming shortened V by 6 bases and J by 2 bases, and 11 bases separated the two germline ends. DNA for the CDR3: TGTGCCAGCAGCTATCAGGGGCCCTATAATTCACCCCTCCACTTT. Protein: CASSYQGPYNSPLHF.

This clonotype was seen ten or more times. The gene calls are TRBV6-6 and TRBJ2-1, with TRBD2 matching 8 bases. The length of the CDR3 is 17 residues. From germline, CDR1 is MNHNY and CDR2 SVGAGI (reference sequence). V was clipped by 5 bases and J by 5 bases; unmatched bases: 14. The CDR3 coding sequence is TGTGCCAGCAGTCCCTTCGGGCGGGGGGCCCAAAACAATGAGCAGTTCTTC. This translates into CASSPFGRGAQNNEQFF.

This clonotype was observed at least ten times. The chain has TRBV29-1 and TRBJ2-1; D tentatively fits TRBD1 or TRBD2 (6 bases each). V lost 6 bases to trimming and J lost 11 bases, with 14 bases between them. There are 11 residues in the CDR3. Germline V lookup: CDR1 SQVTM, CDR2 ANQGSEA. CDR3 protein: CSVAAGHKQFF. The CDR3 region has the DNA TGCAGCGTGGCGGCGGGACATAAGCAGTTCTTC.

This clonotype appeared a few times. The V gene is TRBV6-6, the J gene TRBJ1-5; D not certain. The CDR3 consists of 15 residues. Germline CDR1 and CDR2: MNHNY and SVGAGI (reference sequence). Deletions cut 6 bases from V and 0 bases from J, with 12 bases between. CDR3 DNA: TGTGCCAGCAGCACAGACAAGTATAGCAATCAGCCCCAGCATTTT. Its protein is CASSTDKYSNQPQHF.

In this sample, this clonotype turned up many times. This chain uses TRBV9 with TRBJ1-1; D unresolved. This CDR3 has 15 amino acids. Per the germline V gene, CDR1 is SGDLS and CDR2 is YYNGEE. Trimming removed 0 bases at V and 0 bases at J, with 9 bases between. This CDR3 is CASSVEGELNTEAFF. CDR3 sequence (DNA): TGTGCCAGCAGCGTAGAAGGAGAACTGAACACTGAAGCTTTCTTT. Variable domain in full (rest from reference TRBV9 and TRBJ1-1): DSGVTQTPKHLITATGQRVTLRCSPRSGDLSVYWYQQSLDQGLQFLIQYYNGEERAKGNILERFSAQQFPDLHSELNLSSLELGDSALYFCASSVEGELNTEAFFGQGTRLTVV.